The 6 T cell receptor beta chains in this list originate from one sample, sequenced in a study of tumor-infiltrating lymphocytes in primary liver carcinoma. TCR beta cDNA was made from approximately 540 ng total RNA with a constant-region primer. For TCR beta, libraries were produced by three nested multiplex PCR rounds using slightly modified ARM-PCR. The two initial PCR rounds, approximately 10 cycles each, used TRBV1-TRBV30 forward and C-beta reverse primers. Via MiXCR, TCRdb re-called the multiplex PCR reads, giving one row per CDR3 protein. The table records fewer than 350,000 distinct CDR3 sequences, approximately 65% of them present only once. RNA isolated from unsorted whole blood supplied the blood RNA, with germline DNA also extracted. Source material: peripheral blood. Source of these receptors: a man in his forties or fifties with primary liver carcinoma and hepatitis B virus infection.

The chain links TRBV28 to TRBJ2-1, with D perhaps matching TRBD2 (6 bases). The CDR3 covers 15 residues. From germline, CDR1 is MDHEN and CDR2 SYDVKM. V lost 7 bases, J lost 5 bases, and 18 bases lay in between. The DNA of the CDR3 is TGTGCCAGCAAACCAATAATGGGAGGAGACAATGAGCAGTTCTTC. Translating it yields CASKPIMGGDNEQFF.

With regard to this clonotype: Given a much more abundant clone one base away, this may be a read error. The chain links TRBV4-3 to TRBJ2-3; D is ambiguous. Germline values: CDR1 LGHNA, CDR2 YSLEER. This CDR3 has 14 amino acids. Trimming shortened V by 3 bases and J by 4 bases, and 11 bases separated the two germline ends. The CDR3 region has the DNA TGCGCCAGCAGCCAGAACTCCCTAGCAGATACGCAGTATTTT. Amino acids: CASSQNSLADTQYF.

This rearrangement joins TRBV5-1 to TRBJ2-7, with D perhaps TRBD1 (5 bases). The V gene lost 3 bases and the J gene lost 0 bases, with 10 bases spanning the gap. CDR3 size: 14 residues. CDR1 and CDR2 from the germline V gene are SGHRS and YFSETQ. The CDR3 loop reads CASSSRAYSYEQYF. For the CDR3, the DNA is TGCGCCAGCAGCTCCAGGGCCTACTCCTACGAGCAGTACTTC.

This clonotype was picked up a small number of times. A read error may explain this, as a much larger clone is one base away. This chain joins TRBV6-1 and TRBJ2-7; TRBD1 matches at 10 bases. Germline lookup yields CDR1 MNHNS and CDR2 SASEGT. The CDR3 runs to 15 residues. CDR3 region: CASSGDRGHSYGQYF. CDR3 bases: TGTGCCAGCAGTGGAGACAGGGGGCATTCCTACGGGCAGTACTTC.

About this clonotype itself: The junction and the germline gene differ at one end; a read error may be behind it. The gene calls are TRBV4-1 and TRBJ2-1, with D possibly TRBD1 on 5 matching bases. This CDR3 is built from 15 residues. Germline V gene sequence: CDR1 MGHRA, CDR2 YSYEKL. The CDR3 region is CASSQEGLIDNELFF. CDR3 nucleotide sequence: TGCGCCAGCAGCCAAGAGGGGCTAATAGACAATGAGCTGTTCTTC.

The chain recombines TRBV5-4 with TRBJ1-1; D uncertain. This CDR3 comprises 15 residues. V dropped 4 bases and J dropped 4 bases, with 17 bases sitting between them. The V gene's germline CDR1 is SGHNT and CDR2 YYREEE (reference sequence). The CDR3 DNA follows: TGTGCCAGCAGCCGATCCAGCGCAGTACTCACTGAAGCTTTCTTT. It yields the protein CASSRSSAVLTEAFF.